One and the same sample provided the 14 T cell receptor beta chains below, sequenced in a study of vaccination and CD4 T cells after COVID-19. Their specific antigens are unknown. The Oncomine TCR Beta short-read assay was applied to DNA of cultured CD4+ T cells. TCRdb reanalysed the PCR reads using MiXCR and keeps one entry per CDR3 protein. The table lists about 16,000 distinct CDR3 sequences, less than 75% of them singletons. Treatment defined: approximately nine-day PBMC culture with coronavirus spike peptide pools or control peptides (ViraFEST assay). Specimen: CD4+ T cells from blood, cultured in vitro. The receptors were sampled from a human donor who had recovered from COVID-19.

This clonotype was counted a few times. This rearrangement joins TRBV30 to TRBJ2-5; D tentatively fits TRBD1 or TRBD2 (5 bases each). The V end was cut by 0 bases, the J end by 5 bases, with 13 bases between. The CDR3 is 14 amino acids. From germline, CDR1 is GTSNPN and CDR2 SVGIG (reference sequence). For the CDR3, the DNA is TGTGCCTGGAGTGTGAGGGGTTCGGGGGAGACCCAGTACTTC. Its protein product is CAWSVRGSGETQYF.

The DNA for the CDR3 is TGTGCCAGCAGTTACTCATATACCCAGTACTTC. Translation gives CASSYSYTQYF. This rearrangement joins TRBV6-2 or TRBV6-3 to TRBJ2-5; the D is unclear. This CDR3 is 11 amino acids long. The germline CDR1 and CDR2 sequences are MNHEY and SVGEGT. Trimming took off 0 bases at V and 8 bases at J, with 4 bases between the two ends.

This clonotype has only a few counts. The chain has TRBV6-1 and TRBJ1-5, with 8 nucleotides matching TRBD1. Germline CDR1 and CDR2: MNHNS and SASEGT. V dropped 7 bases and J dropped 7; count of bases not matched to a gene: 15. This CDR3 contains 16 residues. The CDR3 DNA reads TGTGCCAGCACCGATCGTGGCAGGGGGCCGGAGCAGCCCCAGCATTTT. Protein: CASTDRGRGPEQPQHF.

V is TRBV11-3 and J is TRBJ2-5; 7 nucleotides match TRBD2. The CDR3 consists of 16 residues. Germline V CDR1 and CDR2: SGHNT, YENEEA. V shed 0 bases, J shed 6 bases, and the junction held 10 bases outside the gene matches. The CDR3 nucleotides are TGTGCCAGCAGCTTAGATTGGTGGGAGGGCATAAAGACCCAGTACTTC. Encoded protein: CASSLDWWEGIKTQYF.

The gene calls are TRBV19 and TRBJ1-1, with D unresolved. The V and J ends lost 4 bases and 3 bases respectively, with 9 bases between them. The CDR3 length is 13 residues. In germline, CDR1 is LNHDA, CDR2 SQIVND (reference sequence). Written as DNA, the CDR3 is TGTGCCAGTAGTAAACAGTTTTACACTGAAGCTTTCTTT. Its translation: CASSKQFYTEAFF. Filled out from reference TRBV19 and TRBJ1-1, the complete variable domain reads DGGITQSPKYLFRKEGQNVTLSCEQNLNHDAMYWYRQDPGQGLRLIYYSQIVNDFQKGDIAEGYSVSREKKESFPLTVTSAQKNPTAFYLCASSKQFYTEAFFGQGTRLTVV.

V usage is TRBV7-9 and J usage is TRBJ1-2; D might be TRBD1 (5 bases). Germline V CDR1 and CDR2: SEHNR, FQNEAQ (reference sequence). V was trimmed by 3 bases and J by 3 bases, leaving 11 bases between them. The CDR3 is 14 residues long. This CDR3 reads CASSFQGWDYGYTF. As DNA, the CDR3 is TGTGCCAGCAGCTTTCAGGGCTGGGACTATGGCTACACCTTC.

The V gene is TRBV18, the J gene TRBJ1-1; D not resolved. V shed 0 bases and J shed 4 bases, with 12 bases lying between them. The CDR3 sequence is 15 residues long. The germline V gene encodes CDR1 KGHSH and CDR2 LQKENI. The CDR3 nucleotides read TGTGCCAGCTCACCACCGGAGTCCTTTGGCACTGAAGCTTTCTTT. Protein: CASSPPESFGTEAFF.

By share, this clonotype counts as medium-sized. This CDR3 reads CASSRQQGGGAFF. The CDR3 nucleotides are TGTGCCAGCAGTCGTCAACAGGGAGGAGGAGCTTTCTTT. The chain recombines TRBV5-4 with TRBJ1-1; D is possibly TRBD1 (6 bases). The CDR3 extends over 13 amino acids. Germline assignment: CDR1 SGHNT and CDR2 YYREEE (reference sequence). V dropped 5 bases and J dropped 10 bases, with 18 bases sitting between them.

The chain employs TRBV6-5 and TRBJ2-5, with 9 bases lining up with TRBD2. In germline, CDR1 is MNHEY, CDR2 SVGAGI. The length of the CDR3 is 17 residues. V lost 2 bases, J lost 5 bases, and 12 bases stayed unmatched. The CDR3: CASSYAPGAGGQETQYF. CDR3 coding DNA: TGTGCCAGCAGTTACGCCCCAGGAGCGGGAGGCCAGGAGACCCAGTACTTC.

The chain carries TRBV24-1 and TRBJ1-2, with TRBD1 matching over 9 bases. The V gene's germline CDR1 is KGHDR and CDR2 SFDVKD. The CDR3 loop spans 15 amino acids. Trimming took 3 bases from V and 2 from J; bases not matched to a gene: 3. For the CDR3, the DNA is TGTGCCACCAGTGATGTGACAGGGGGGAACTATGGCTACACCTTC. This translates into CATSDVTGGNYGYTF.

V usage is TRBV7-2 and J usage is TRBJ2-7, with 7 positions matching TRBD1. The CDR3 length is 15 residues. CDR1 and CDR2 from the germline V gene are SGHTA and FQGNSA. The ends lost 5 bases at V and 1 base at J; junction bases unmatched: 8. In DNA form, the CDR3 reads TGTGCCAGCAGCCCAGCCGGGACAGATTCCTACGAGCAGTACTTC. Encoded protein: CASSPAGTDSYEQYF.

The rearrangement joins TRBV24-1 to TRBJ2-2, with 9 bases matching TRBD2. The CDR3 spans 16 residues. Germline CDR1 KGHDR, CDR2 SFDVKD. Trimming took 4 bases from V and 6 from J; bases not matched to a gene: 8. Written as DNA, the CDR3 is TGTGCCACCAGTGACCTGCTAGCGGGATTGCCCGGGGAGCTGTTTTTT. Protein sequence: CATSDLLAGLPGELFF.

V usage is TRBV28 and J usage is TRBJ1-1, with D maybe TRBD1 (5 bases). The CDR3 contains 16 residues. Germline CDR1 MDHEN, CDR2 SYDVKM. V was clipped by 0 bases and J by 4 bases, with 15 bases between them. Here the CDR3 DNA reads TGTGCCAGCAGTTTATGGAGGGGCCGTCTTGGCACTGAAGCTTTCTTT. The encoded protein is CASSLWRGRLGTEAFF.

This chain uses TRBV20-1 with TRBJ1-1, with a weak D call TRBD1 (6 bases). The CDR3 loop spans 15 amino acids. Trimming took off 0 bases at V and 5 bases at J, with 16 bases between the two ends. Germline V gene data show CDR1 as DFQATT and CDR2 as SNEGSKA (reference sequence). CDR3 loop: CSARDLGAGRTEAFF. For the CDR3, the DNA is TGCAGTGCTAGAGATCTGGGGGCCGGGAGGACTGAAGCTTTCTTT.